These 12 T cell receptor beta chains originate from one sample sequenced in a study of early T cells in non-severe SARS-CoV-2 infection. MiXCR was run by TCRdb on the 5' RACE reads, yielding one entry per CDR3 protein. Here the sample spans around 89,000 distinct CDR3 sequences, 14% to 15% being singletons. Sequenced sample: whole blood. The receptors were sampled from an adult who was a healthcare worker with PCR-confirmed SARS-CoV-2 infection or an uninfected control (not recorded which).

This clonotype was seen many times. J is TRBJ2-1 and V is TRBV3-1, with unresolved D. The length of the CDR3 is 12 residues. The ends were cut back, 5 bases at V and 7 bases at J, with 9 bases in the middle. CDR1 is LGHDT and CDR2 is YNNKEL in the germline V gene (reference sequence). The chain's CDR3 is CASSSLKNEQFF. The CDR3 DNA follows: TGTGCCAGCAGCTCTCTAAAGAATGAGCAGTTCTTC.

This sequence joins TRBV29-1 and TRBJ2-5, with 9 bases lining up with TRBD1. Trimming took 8 bases from V and 5 from J; bases not matched to a gene: 12. Germline V gene sequence: CDR1 SQVTM, CDR2 ANQGSEA. CDR3 size: 14 residues. CDR3 in amino acids: CSFDRDRDVETQYF. CDR3 DNA sequence: TGCAGCTTCGACCGGGACAGGGACGTGGAGACCCAGTACTTC.

The rearrangement links TRBV12-3 or TRBV12-4 to TRBJ2-3; 8 nucleotides agree with TRBD1. CDR3 size: 14 residues. J gave up 2 bases and V 6 bases, and 4 bases lay outside the gene matches. The CDR3 DNA is TGTGCCAGCAGGACAGGGGCCATCACAGATACGCAGTATTTT. It specifies CASRTGAITDTQYF.

This clonotype showed up many times. The chain links TRBV6-4 to TRBJ2-1; 8 nucleotides line up with TRBD2. V gave up 5 bases and J gave up 8 bases; unmatched junction bases: 8. Germline V gene data show CDR1 as MRHNA and CDR2 as SNTAGT. This CDR3 comprises 14 residues. The CDR3 here is CASSRGGPADEQFF. In DNA, the CDR3 is TGTGCCAGCAGTCGGGGGGGGCCGGCCGATGAGCAGTTCTTC.

V usage is TRBV11-2 and J usage is TRBJ2-3; tentative D call: TRBD1 (6 bases). The V gene lost 0 bases and the J gene lost 8 bases, with 9 bases spanning the gap. The CDR3 runs 13 residues. CDR1 is SGHAT and CDR2 is FQNNGV in the germline V gene. CDR3 region: CASSLDRGCTQYF. The DNA of the CDR3 is TGTGCCAGCAGCTTAGACAGGGGATGTACGCAGTATTTT.

V usage is TRBV18 and J usage is TRBJ2-1; 7 nucleotides agree with TRBD1. CDR1 KGHSH and CDR2 LQKENI come from the germline V gene. V gave up 6 bases and J gave up 7 bases; unmatched junction bases: 15. CDR3 length: 16 residues. The CDR3 region has the DNA TGTGCCAGCTCCAACTCCGGGACAGCTATTCGTAATGAGCAGTTCTTC. It encodes CASSNSGTAIRNEQFF.

This clonotype was seen more than once but under ten times. This chain connects TRBV5-6 to TRBJ2-2, with 8 positions matching TRBD2. J gave up 2 bases and V 5 bases, and 8 bases lay outside the gene matches. The CDR3 has 16 amino acids. Germline CDR1 reads SGHDT; CDR2 reads YYEEEE. Here the CDR3 reads CASSPNSGVNTGELFF. In nucleotides, the CDR3 is TGTGCCAGCAGTCCTAATAGCGGGGTCAACACCGGGGAGCTGTTTTTT.

This clonotype was found a few times. This chain connects TRBV6-1 to TRBJ2-7; the D gene could be TRBD1 or TRBD2 (5 bases each). V lost 6 bases and J lost 0, with 18 bases in between. The CDR3 covers 16 residues. Germline CDR1 and CDR2: MNHNS and SASEGT. The CDR3 region is CASRKMGQTSSYEQYV. DNA for the CDR3: TGTGCCAGCAGGAAAATGGGGCAAACTAGCTCCTACGAGCAGTACGTC.

This clonotype was seen a few times. The gene calls are TRBV5-6 and TRBJ2-7; maybe TRBD1 (6 bases). Trimming took off 4 bases at V and 2 bases at J, with 10 bases between the two ends. This CDR3 has 13 residues. From germline, CDR1 is SGHDT and CDR2 YYEEEE. CDR3 sequence: CASSPGQTYEQYV. The CDR3 DNA sequence: TGTGCCAGCAGCCCCGGACAGACCTACGAGCAGTACGTC.

CDR3 coding DNA: TGTGCCACCTCGGACGGCACAAACAATGAGCAGTTCTTC. Encoded protein: CATSDGTNNEQFF. The chain is built from TRBV24-1 and TRBJ2-1, with no clear D. V lost 9 bases to trimming and J lost 5 bases, with 13 bases between them. CDR1 is KGHDR and CDR2 is SFDVKD in the germline V gene. This CDR3 region has 13 residues.

This clonotype was recorded a few times. The chain joins TRBV24-1 to TRBJ2-1; TRBD2 aligns across 9 bases. Germline CDR1 KGHDR, CDR2 SFDVKD. The CDR3 extends over 14 amino acids. After removal of 7 bases from V and 2 bases from J, the junction contained 2 bases not matched to a gene. The CDR3 protein is CATRAGGTYNEQFF. The CDR3 bases are TGTGCCACCAGAGCGGGGGGAACCTACAATGAGCAGTTCTTC.

This clonotype was seen at least ten times. V usage is TRBV27 and J usage is TRBJ2-1, with 9 bases that match TRBD1. The J segment lost 4 bases and the V segment lost 1 base, leaving 2 bases of the junction unmatched. The CDR3 totals 15 residues. Germline V CDR1 and CDR2: MNHEY, SMNVEV (reference sequence). This CDR3 is CASSLWDREYNEQFF. The DNA of the CDR3 is TGTGCCAGCAGTTTATGGGACAGGGAATACAATGAGCAGTTCTTC.